The source of this T cell receptor (beta chain) is a study of early T cells in non-severe SARS-CoV-2 infection (dated by TCRdb to about 2021). The study in broad terms: Bulk RNA from unsorted whole blood was used for TCR sequencing, so alpha and beta chains could not be paired. General conclusions and limits of the study: VDJdb matching was skewed toward anti-spike CD8 responses and likely underestimated virus-specific expansions, missing private and CD4 specificities.

The protocol used for the library was 5' RACE. Sequencing relied on a NextSeq 500. Unique molecular identifiers were attached to individual cDNA molecules in the TCR library protocol so that sequencing error and PCR bias could be corrected. TCR alpha and beta chains were both sequenced, and the abundances of alpha and beta sequences in each sample were closely correlated with each other. Per the original workflow: Decombinator V4 was used to annotate TCR sequences for V gene, J gene and CDR3. Expanded TCRs were defined as changing significantly between any two time points under a Poisson model with p below 0.0001. TCR abundances were normalised to the total number of TCRs sequenced per sample and expressed as counts per million. A search of VDJdb, accessed on 1 November 2021, was run for TCRs annotated to CMV, EBV and SARS-CoV-2, with TCRs annotated for multiple antigens excluded. The public reads were run again by TCRdb, first through fastp at Q25 and then through MiXCR, and only productive beta chains were kept. Rows are combined by CDR3 protein, so each entry shows the most common genes and DNA. These V and J calls are TCRdb output, not the study's own analysis. Within this sample are tens of thousands of distinct CDR3 sequences, with 6% to 8% of them counted one time only. The top ten clones comprise under 9% of the sample.

A case-control design nested within a healthcare worker cohort in London, UK, was used, with weekly nasopharyngeal swab PCR tests and blood sampling performed. Between 23 and 31 March 2020, the week of the UK lockdown, healthcare workers were enrolled and then followed up weekly for as long as 16 weeks. This clonotype was detected many times. Its target antigen remains unknown. No qualities accompany the bases; no much larger clone lies one base away. Specimen: whole blood, collected at baseline. This TCR was sampled from an adult who was a healthcare worker with PCR-confirmed SARS-CoV-2 infection or an uninfected control (not recorded which).

The CDR3 region: CAIRTGVNRWGNTIYF. At the DNA level, the sequence is TGTGCCATCCGGACAGGGGTGAATCGTTGGGGAAACACCATATATTTT. The rearranged segments are TRBV7-2 and TRBJ1-3; 9 nucleotides in the junction match TRBD1. The CDR3 goes from the cysteine to the phenylalanine over 16 residues. The sequence is cut down to CDR3 DNA, 48 bases in frame from base 1. Trimmed from V: 10 bases; trimmed from J: 4 bases; junction bases lacking a gene match: 14. Looking up the germline V gene yields CDR1 SGHTA and CDR2 FQGNSA.